This TCR beta chain comes out of a study of blood T cell repertoires in COVID-19. Original methodology: Estimation of nucleated cell counts was performed using reference gene primer amplification. Generated by immunoSEQ multiplex PCR, the TCRdb table keeps only in-frame clones and is missing some. That table furnishes V, J and clone size, whereas the DNA furnished D and trimming. The sample lists about 220,000 clones; 84% were seen once. The CDR3 runs to 14 residues. Germline assignment: CDR1 SGHRS and CDR2 YFSETQ. Trimming left V 0 bases short and J 8 bases short, with 11 bases between. This chain joins TRBV5-1 and TRBJ1-4; D uncertain. Sequencing was performed on peripheral blood. The origin of this receptor is a woman aged 60 to 75 with acute or convalescent COVID-19. CDR3 coding DNA: TGCGCCAGCAGCTTGGCGGGTCAGCACGAAAAACTGTTTTTT. Translating it yields CASSLAGQHEKLFF.